The T cell receptor (beta chain) under discussion was sequenced for a study of shared clonotypes between healthy human individuals (TCRdb year 2020). Regarding the complete study: The cohort included a few men and a couple of women between 18 and 49 years of age. Per donor, leukapheresis produced somewhere between about 0.85 and 9.5 billion PBMCs. To estimate repertoire size and how much clonotype sharing occurs between individuals, the study deeply sequenced the blood TCR repertoires of 4 to 6 healthy adults. To increase sequencing depth and limit assay-specific biases, different laboratories used diverse techniques to prepare libraries and sequence TCR repertoires. For each donor, CD4 naive and CD4 memory were each given three plates, CD8 naive was given two plates, and CD8 memory was given one plate.

A word on this clone: Its recognized antigen is unknown. No base-level quality is on record; no much larger clone is a single base apart. Other nucleotide sequences in the sample specify the same CDR3.

Results the study describes overall, beyond this receptor: Incomplete sequencing was indicated by rarefaction of sorted-subset datasets, despite the large sequencing depth. Compared with non-shared clonotypes, clonotypes shared by all four sorted-subset donors had higher generation probabilities. Sharing across four donors was observed for around 5% of naive CD4, 3.5% of naive CD8, 2.3% of memory CD4, and around 0.44% of memory CD8 clonotypes. Naive subsets generally had larger estimated clonotype richness than memory subsets. Because the study included only a small number of donors, the genetic and exposure-history diversity represented was limited. Pairwise subsampling led to the expectation that sequencing depth would affect the degree of clonotype sharing among donors. Only blood was sampled, and tissue TCR repertoires likely differ from those in blood.

Donors were healthy HIV-negative adults with no recently reported acute infections or vaccinations. Every donor was a Caucasian adult residing in Nashville, Tennessee, USA. CD4+ T cells were enriched by magnetic negative selection, after which naive cells were positively selected on CD45RA and the negative fraction was taken as the memory subset. Blood was collected by leukapheresis, and PBMCs were isolated by Ficoll-Histopaque density gradient centrifugation and then cryopreserved in liquid nitrogen vapor phase. Purity and quantity of every magnetically sorted T cell population were checked by analytical flow cytometry. From each sorted fraction, genomic DNA was isolated and quantified by UV absorbance on a Nanodrop 2000c. Using the deep immunoSEQ assay, TCR CDR3 regions were amplified from genomic DNA by multiplex PCR. For each cell subset, the extracted genomic DNA was distributed evenly across all wells of several immunoSEQ 96-well plates, and each plate served as one replicate. Each replicate PCR for sorted subsets received 150 to 250 ng genomic DNA, equal to tens of thousands of T cell genomes. Purified libraries were measured with a Qubit 3.0 fluorometer, size-checked on a Bioanalyzer 2100, and measured again with the KAPA Library Quantification kit. Each immunoSEQ 96-well plate was sequenced on its own single-read 150-cycle Illumina NextSeq 550 flow cell. The source study handled its data this way. Because the immunoSEQ output included only junctional sequences and no quality scores, the filtering could not be the same as the filtering used for full-length reads. To assign V/J genes and CDR3, sequences were annotated using PyIR, a Python wrapper for IgBLAST v1.9, with IMGT germline references. Reads were filtered out if the reads had weak V/J assignments (E-value above 1e-6), no CDR3, stop codons, out-of-frame junctions, or ambiguous translated residues. V3J clonotypes were defined as sequences sharing an identical inferred V gene, J gene, and CDR3 amino acid sequence. Percentage overlap between repertoires was calculated by dividing the number of shared unique clonotypes by the size of the smaller repertoire. Repertoire richness was assessed with RTK rarefaction, the Chao1 estimator, and Recon v2.1 estimates of unobserved clonotypes. OLGA was used to compute generation probabilities for all TCRbeta clonotypes that the gDNA method yielded from a handful of donors. Sourced from immuneACCESS, this table was stored by TCRdb with only in-frame sequences that have V and J called. A share of the clones is absent; for the studies checked, an unresolved V gene accounts for under half, and the remainder has no known explanation. D and trimming come from the DNA, and the V and J calls and clone size come from that table. The sample includes around 2.5 million clones, with 80% to 95% observed a single time. The top ten hold about 0.39% of the sample.

This clonotype originated in a man aged 18 to 29 in good health. Some clones in this sample may be carry-over from other donors' samples. Sequenced material: naive CD4+ T cells from PBMCs. The cell subset or site label, as the study defines it: CD45RA+ positively selected.

CDR3 protein: CASSLVGSYNEQFF. The sequenced DNA is TGTGCCAGCAGCTTGGTGGGGTCCTACAATGAGCAGTTCTTC. Recombination joined TRBV5-4 with TRBJ2-1; a confident D gene designation cannot be given. The germline V gene (reference sequence) gives CDR1 as SGHNT and CDR2 as YYREEE. The CDR3 covers 14 residues, taking in both the cysteine and the phenylalanine. The retained sequence is limited to the CDR3, 42 bases, with the frame set at the first base. The junction carries 5 bases between V and J, which are trimmed by 0 bases and 1 base respectively.